This is a list of T cell receptor beta chains from one sample in a study of shared clonotypes between healthy human individuals. The repertoire was sequenced with immunoSEQ multiplex PCR; TCRdb's copy has only in-frame clones and lacks some. The repertoire consists of about 2 million clones, with over 85% occurring once and the leading ten covering 0.1% to 0.15%. Sequencing input: naive CD4+ T cells sorted from blood. These receptors originate from a man between 18 and 29 years old in good health. CDR3s include the opening cysteine and the closing phenylalanine or tryptophan. A D gene is named only where the DNA matches it firmly. Expanded clones get a size class; other rows say once, few or many, or leave the size out.

V	J	D	size	CDR3	DNA
TRBV18	TRBJ2-7	-	-	CASSPPSTSYEQYF	TGTGCCAGCTCACCACCGTCGACAAGTTACGAGCAGTACTTC
TRBV2	TRBJ1-1	-	-	CASSLDILEAFF	TGTGCCAGCAGTCTGGACATCCTGGAAGCTTTCTTT
TRBV11-2	TRBJ2-1	TRBD2	-	CASSPTRGGRWDNEQFF	TGTGCCAGCAGCCCCACCCGGGGGGGGAGATGGGATAATGAGCAGTTCTTC
TRBV11-1	TRBJ1-6	TRBD1	-	CASSPGQGANSPLHF	TGTGCCAGCAGCCCGGGGCAGGGGGCTAATTCACCCCTCCACTTT
TRBV6-5	TRBJ2-2	TRBD2	once	CASSYSPSGRPGELFF	TGTGCCAGCAGTTACTCCCCTAGCGGGAGACCCGGGGAGCTGTTTTTT
TRBV10-3	TRBJ2-7	TRBD2	many	CAITTGTSGGYEQYF	TGTGCCATCACGACTGGGACTAGCGGGGGCTACGAGCAGTACTTC
TRBV7-9	TRBJ2-3	-	-	CASEPGGTDTQYF	TGTGCCAGCGAGCCCGGGGGAACAGATACGCAGTATTTT
TRBV14	TRBJ2-7	TRBD1	-	CARSHSGTGNYEQYF	TGTGCCAGAAGCCATTCCGGGACAGGGAATTACGAGCAGTACTTC
TRBV9	TRBJ1-2	-	-	CASSVDLDGGYTF	TGTGCCAGCAGCGTAGATTTGGACGGTGGCTACACCTTC
TRBV5-5	TRBJ2-5	-	-	CASSLYRQETQYF	TGTGCCAGCAGCTTGTACAGACAAGAGACCCAGTACTTC
TRBV13	TRBJ2-3	-	-	CASSLGQPTDTQYF	TGTGCCAGCAGCTTAGGACAGCCCACAGATACGCAGTATTTT